The sequence of this TCR beta chain was determined in a study of blood T cells in healthy people across ages. There are 15 residues in the CDR3. Germline V gene lookup returns CDR1 DFQATT and CDR2 SNEGSKA (reference sequence). With V trimmed by 0 bases and J by 1 base, 1 base remained unmatched. Combining a sample-barcoded 5' primer with a J-beta primer mix, a second PCR ran for roughly 6 to 12 cycles. TCRdb re-called the 5' RACE reads with MiXCR, one entry per CDR3 protein. This sample has fewer than 900,000 distinct CDR3 sequences, with about 36% found just once. This chain links TRBV20-1 with TRBJ2-5; 11 nucleotides align to TRBD2. Sequencing was carried out using blood. The TCR comes from a man aged 18 to 30 in good health. As DNA, the CDR3 is TGCAGTGCTAGAGACCTAGCGGGGGGCCAAGAGACCCAGTACTTC. This sequence encodes CSARDLAGGQETQYF.